The 17 T cell receptor beta chains listed next were all sequenced from one sample in a study of shared clonotypes between healthy human individuals. The protocol was immunoSEQ multiplex PCR, while the TCRdb copy is restricted to in-frame clones and leaves out a portion. This sample has some 900,000 clones, with approximately 80% found just once. Sequencing was carried out using memory CD4+ T cells sorted from blood. Subset noted: CD45RA-negative fraction. The source of these receptors is a man between 18 and 29 years old in good health.

This clone was counted many times. CDR3 region: CASSLGFQVQEYF. The CDR3 region has the DNA TGTGCCAGCAGCTTGGGGTTCCAGGTTCAGGAGTATTTT. The rearrangement links TRBV5-8 to TRBJ2-3; no clear D gene. This CDR3 is 13 amino acids long. Per the germline V gene, CDR1 is SGHTS and CDR2 is YDEGEE. V shed 0 bases and J shed 13 bases, with 15 bases lying between them.

This chain uses TRBV6-6 with TRBJ2-7; the D is unclear. This CDR3 has 14 residues. V lost 5 bases and J lost 5, with 16 bases in between. Germline V CDR1 and CDR2: MNHNY, SVGAGI (reference sequence). The CDR3 sequence is CASSHGPVVDEQYF. Written as DNA, the CDR3 is TGTGCCAGCAGTCATGGACCGGTCGTCGACGAGCAGTACTTC.

The chain uses TRBV6-5 and TRBJ1-4; no clear D gene. The CDR3 contains 13 residues. The germline V and J ends were trimmed by 6 bases and 8 bases, with 13 bases remaining between them. Germline V gene lookup returns CDR1 MNHEY and CDR2 SVGAGI. CDR3 nucleotides: TGTGCCAGCAGAAGGCCCTCGGGAGAAAAACTGTTTTTT. This codes for CASRRPSGEKLFF.

This chain links TRBV29-1 with TRBJ1-4, with TRBD1 as a possible D gene (5 bases). Germline V gene sequence: CDR1 SQVTM, CDR2 ANQGSEA. The CDR3 covers 15 residues. For the CDR3, the DNA is TGCACGGGGGGGAGTCCTACCCTCCCCCGTGAAAAACTGTTTTTT. Translating gives CTGGSPTLPREKLFF.

The CDR3 DNA sequence: TGTGCCAGTAGTACAGCGGGAGGAAGGAGCTCCTACGAGCAGTACTTC. This encodes CASSTAGGRSSYEQYF. The chain couples TRBV19 to TRBJ2-7, with 9 bases identical to TRBD2. The CDR3 extends over 16 amino acids. V shed 4 bases, J shed 0 bases, and the junction held 7 bases outside the gene matches. CDR1 and CDR2 from the germline V gene are LNHDA and SQIVND (reference sequence).

V and J are TRBV29-1 and TRBJ2-1, with D maybe TRBD1 (5 bases). Trimming removed 3 bases from V and 3 bases from J, with 15 bases in between. The CDR3 sequence is 15 residues long. Germline V gene sequence: CDR1 SQVTM, CDR2 ANQGSEA. The CDR3 protein is CSVDDSSANYNEQFF. DNA for the CDR3: TGCAGCGTTGACGACAGTTCAGCAAACTACAATGAGCAGTTCTTC.

The V call is TRBV18, the J call TRBJ2-2, with D perhaps TRBD1 (6 bases). This CDR3 contains 17 residues. V was clipped by 4 bases and J by 0 bases, with 15 bases between them. Germline CDR1 KGHSH, CDR2 LQKENI. CDR3 amino acids: CASSLFRHRANTGELFF. CDR3 nucleotides: TGTGCCAGCTCACTTTTCCGGCACAGGGCGAACACCGGGGAGCTGTTTTTT. Supplemented by reference TRBV18 and TRBJ2-2, the full variable domain reads NAGVMQNPRHLVRRRGQEARLRCSPMKGHSHVYWYRQLPEEGLKFMVYLQKENIIDESGMPKERFSAEFPKEGPSILRIQQVVRGDSAAYFCASSLFRHRANTGELFFGEGSRLTVL.

This clone was counted a single time. The genes are TRBV6-4 and TRBJ2-2; no clear D gene. The CDR3 extends over 12 amino acids. Between the trimmed V and J ends, which lost 5 bases and 3 bases, there was a span of 4 bases. Per germline, CDR1 MRHNA and CDR2 SNTAGT. The CDR3 DNA reads as TGTGCCAGCAGTTCTTACACCGGGGAGCTGTTTTTT. It translates to CASSSYTGELFF.

This clone has a handful of counts. The chain couples TRBV6-5 to TRBJ1-4, with 7 bases aligning to TRBD1. Germline CDR1 and CDR2: MNHEY and SVGAGI. CDR3 size: 15 residues. J was trimmed by 8 bases and V by 2 bases; bases with no gene match: 8. The DNA of the CDR3 is TGTGCCAGCAGTTACGACAGGGCCTCCGGGGAAAAACTGTTTTTT. Translating gives CASSYDRASGEKLFF.

The CDR3 is CAWTTTGVGPLHF. The CDR3 nucleotides are TGTGCCTGGACAACCACAGGAGTTGGGCCCCTCCACTTT. This chain uses TRBV30 with TRBJ1-6; TRBD1 is a possible D gene (5 bases). The CDR3 loop spans 13 amino acids. V was shortened by 4 bases and J by 13 bases, with 17 bases between the two germline ends. Germline V CDR1 and CDR2: GTSNPN, SVGIG (reference sequence).

The rearrangement joins TRBV2 to TRBJ1-1, with D unclear. Germline CDR1 and CDR2: SNHLY and FYNNEI. The CDR3 sequence is 13 residues long. V shed 6 bases and J shed 0 bases, with 8 bases lying between them. The CDR3 bases are TGTGCCAGCAGACTAACACTGAACACTGAAGCTTTCTTT. Translating gives CASRLTLNTEAFF.

In its sample, this clone was seen many times. This chain links TRBV2 with TRBJ2-3, with unresolved D. Germline CDR1 and CDR2: SNHLY and FYNNEI. The CDR3 length is 13 residues. Trimming removed 1 base at V and 1 base at J, with 3 bases between. The CDR3 DNA reads TGTGCCAGCAGTGAAGAACGCACAGATACGCAGTATTTT. It translates to CASSEERTDTQYF. Full variable domain (rest looked up from reference TRBV2 and TRBJ2-3): EPEVTQTPSHQVTQMGQEVILRCVPISNHLYFYWYRQILGQKVEFLVSFYNNEISEKSEIFDDQFSVERPDGSNFTLKIRSTKLEDSAMYFCASSEERTDTQYFGPGTRLTVL.

This chain joins TRBV28 and TRBJ2-7, with 7 bases identical to TRBD1. CDR1 and CDR2 (germline): MDHEN, SYDVKM. The CDR3 has 15 residues. V dropped 6 bases and J dropped 5; count of bases not matched to a gene: 13. CDR3 bases: TGTGCCAGCAGCCCCCCCGGGCAGGGGGTTAACGAGCAGTACTTC. Translating it yields CASSPPGQGVNEQYF.

The chain recombines TRBV7-2 with TRBJ2-7, with 8 positions matching TRBD2. V lost 4 bases, J lost 4 bases, and 9 bases stayed unmatched. CDR1 is SGHTA, CDR2 FQGNSA, per germline. This CDR3 is built from 15 residues. In DNA form, the CDR3 reads TGTGCCAGCAGCTACTCGAGCGGGAGCTCGTACGAGCAGTACTTC. Amino acid sequence: CASSYSSGSSYEQYF. The complete variable domain, with remaining parts taken from reference TRBV7-2 and TRBJ2-7, reads GAGVSQSPSNKVTEKGKDVELRCDPISGHTALYWYRQSLGQGLEFLIYFQGNSAPDKSGLPSDRFSAERTGGSVSTLTIQRTQQEDSAVYLCASSYSSGSSYEQYFGPGTRLTVT.

The chain is built from TRBV28 and TRBJ2-1; 9 nucleotides line up with TRBD1. The CDR3 is 15 residues long. V dropped 5 bases and J dropped 6; count of bases not matched to a gene: 8. The germline CDR1 and CDR2 sequences are MDHEN and SYDVKM. The CDR3 region is CASSPNRGLFNEQFF. CDR3 DNA sequence: TGTGCCAGCAGTCCTAACAGGGGGCTATTCAATGAGCAGTTCTTC.

The rearrangement links TRBV5-1 to TRBJ2-2; TRBD1 matches at 8 bases. The V and J ends lost 4 bases and 5 bases, in that order; junction bases with no gene match: 7. The CDR3 loop spans 15 amino acids. The germline gives CDR1 SGHRS, CDR2 YFSETQ. CDR3 sequence reads: CASSPRTGSTGELFF. CDR3 in DNA: TGCGCCAGCAGCCCGAGGACAGGGAGTACCGGGGAGCTGTTTTTT.

This chain joins TRBV28 and TRBJ2-7; 9 bases fit TRBD1. The CDR3 totals 14 residues. CDR1 and CDR2 from the germline V gene are MDHEN and SYDVKM. The J segment lost 3 bases and the V segment lost 6 bases, leaving 6 bases of the junction unmatched. Written as DNA, the CDR3 is TGTGCCAGCAGACAACCGGGACAGGGCTACGAGCAGTACTTC. It translates to CASRQPGQGYEQYF.